One sample yielded the 11 T cell receptor beta chains listed below, sequenced in a study of blood T cell repertoires in COVID-19. Here immunoSEQ multiplex PCR was the method, and the copy in TCRdb shows in-frame clones only, minus some. The data show approximately 480,000 clones, approximately 90% seen once. The specimen was PBMCs or T cells enriched from blood (not recorded which). The receptors were sampled from a woman between 18 and 29 years old who had recovered from COVID-19.

CDR3 DNA sequence: TGTGCCATCAGTGAGTCTATGGGGGGTCGGGAATTGGAGCAGTTCTTC. As protein: CAISESMGGRELEQFF. This chain uses TRBV10-3 with TRBJ2-1; a weak D match, TRBD2 (6 bases). V was cut by 0 bases and J by 10 bases, with 19 bases left in between. The germline gives CDR1 ENHRY, CDR2 SYGVKD. The length of the CDR3 is 16 residues.

The CDR3 DNA reads as TGTGCCAGCAAGGGGCCTTTCAGGGGCTACACCTTC. It is translated as CASKGPFRGYTF. The rearrangement links TRBV27 to TRBJ1-2; a possible D gene is TRBD1 (5 bases). V gave up 7 bases and J gave up 8 bases, with 14 bases separating them. The CDR3 totals 12 residues. Germline V lookup: CDR1 MNHEY, CDR2 SMNVEV (reference sequence).

V and J are TRBV6-4 and TRBJ1-5; D remains unclear. Germline V lookup: CDR1 MRHNA, CDR2 SNTAGT. CDR3 length equals 11 residues. Trimming took off 8 bases at V and 12 bases at J, with 14 bases between the two ends. The CDR3, as DNA: TGTGCCAGCCTCAAACAGACCATCCAGCATTTT. It encodes CASLKQTIQHF.

V gene TRBV12-5 combines with J gene TRBJ1-2; D not resolved. CDR3 size: 14 residues. V lost 4 bases to trimming and J lost 2 bases, with 11 bases between them. The germline V gene encodes CDR1 LGHNT and CDR2 FRNRAP. This chain's CDR3 is CASGSGSWNYGYTF. CDR3 nucleotides: TGTGCTAGTGGTTCGGGTAGTTGGAACTATGGCTACACCTTC.

The chain links TRBV30 to TRBJ1-1; a weak D match, TRBD1 (5 bases). Trimming pared 7 bases from V and 4 bases from J, leaving 16 bases between. The germline V gene encodes CDR1 GTSNPN and CDR2 SVGIG (reference sequence). CDR3 size: 13 residues. The CDR3 region has the DNA TGTGCCTCGACCGGGGGTGAGGCCACTGAAGCTTTCTTT. Residues: CASTGGEATEAFF.

CDR3: CASSEEGASGNTIYF. The DNA for the CDR3 is TGCGCCAGCAGTGAGGAAGGGGCCTCTGGAAACACCATATATTTT. The V and J genes are TRBV10-2 and TRBJ1-3, with D possibly being TRBD1 (5 bases). V shed 2 bases and J shed 0 bases, with 8 bases lying between them. The germline V gene encodes CDR1 WSHSY and CDR2 SAAADI. The CDR3 loop spans 15 amino acids.

Points on this clone: Other DNA sequences within the sample encode an identical CDR3. The rearrangement links TRBV19 to TRBJ1-1; D gene unclear. This CDR3 is 13 amino acids long. Trimming stripped 0 bases from V and 1 base from J, with 3 bases between. CDR1 is LNHDA and CDR2 is SQIVND in the germline V gene (reference sequence). The CDR3 DNA follows: TGTGCCAGTAGTATAGACAAGAACACTGAAGCTTTCTTT. Protein product: CASSIDKNTEAFF.

The rearrangement joins TRBV6-4 to TRBJ2-1; D may be TRBD1 (6 bases). This CDR3 has 14 residues. V gave up 3 bases and J gave up 8 bases, with 14 bases separating them. Germline V gene lookup returns CDR1 MRHNA and CDR2 SNTAGT. CDR3 residues: CASSEDHRVHEQFF. For the CDR3, the DNA is TGTGCCAGCAGTGAAGATCACAGGGTCCATGAGCAGTTCTTC.

The chain has TRBV19 and TRBJ2-4, with 10 bases matching TRBD1. There are 13 residues in the CDR3. Germline lookup yields CDR1 LNHDA and CDR2 SQIVND (reference sequence). V was pared by 7 bases and J by 7 bases, with 4 bases of the junction left unmatched. CDR3 DNA: TGTGCCAGTACCACGGGACAGGGGAACATTCAGTACTTC. This encodes CASTTGQGNIQYF. Variable domain in full (rest from reference TRBV19 and TRBJ2-4): DGGITQSPKYLFRKEGQNVTLSCEQNLNHDAMYWYRQDPGQGLRLIYYSQIVNDFQKGDIAEGYSVSREKKESFPLTVTSAQKNPTAFYLCASTTGQGNIQYFGAGTRLSVL.

J is TRBJ2-7 and V is TRBV27; TRBD2 might be the D (6 bases). Trimming took 1 base from V and 4 from J, leaving 11 bases between them. The CDR3 sequence is 14 residues long. CDR1 is MNHEY and CDR2 is SMNVEV in the germline V gene (reference sequence). CDR3 in amino acids: CASSLFLGGYEQYF. DNA for the CDR3: TGTGCCAGCAGTTTATTTTTGGGGGGTTACGAGCAGTACTTC.

This chain uses TRBV7-9 with TRBJ1-5; 8 bases map to TRBD1. J gave up 7 bases and V 5 bases, and 4 bases lay outside the gene matches. Germline-derived CDR1 and CDR2 are SEHNR and FQNEAQ (reference sequence). The CDR3 spans 13 residues. CDR3 DNA sequence: TGTGCCAGCAGCAGGACAGGGAACCAGCCCCAGCATTTT. This gives the protein CASSRTGNQPQHF.